Shown below are 7 T cell receptor beta chains from a single sample sequenced in a study of shared clonotypes between healthy human individuals. Sequencing was performed with immunoSEQ multiplex PCR; in TCRdb, only in-frame clones are kept and a portion is missing. The table lists hundreds of thousands of clones, 95% of them singletons. Naive-designated CD8 cells lacked CD45RO, were positively enriched for CCR7, and omitted terminally differentiated effector memory CD45RA+ cells. Sequencing was carried out using naive CD8+ T cells sorted from blood. The receptors shown here come from a woman aged 25 to 39 in good health.

This clone has more than one count but fewer than ten. The gene calls are TRBV19 and TRBJ1-2, with a possible D match to TRBD1 (6 bases). The length of the CDR3 is 12 residues. V was shortened by 11 bases and J by 6 bases, with 16 bases between the two germline ends. Germline-derived CDR1 and CDR2 are LNHDA and SQIVND (reference sequence). CDR3 sequence (DNA): TGTGCCGGACGGAAGGGGGAAGATGGCTACACCTTC. Translating it yields CAGRKGEDGYTF.

The chain combines TRBV29-1 with TRBJ2-7; 7 bases agree with TRBD1. The ends lost 4 bases at V and 7 bases at J; junction bases unmatched: 4. This CDR3 has 11 amino acids. Germline assignment: CDR1 SQVTM and CDR2 ANQGSEA. Here the CDR3 reads CSVVDREEQYF. CDR3 bases: TGCAGCGTTGTCGACAGGGAAGAGCAGTACTTC.

The chain uses TRBV9 and TRBJ2-1, with D perhaps TRBD2 (6 bases). CDR1 SGDLS and CDR2 YYNGEE come from the germline V gene. CDR3 size: 14 residues. V gave up 0 bases and J gave up 10 bases, with 14 bases separating them. CDR3 coding DNA: TGTGCCAGCAGCGTAGCCGGGAGCAGCAGAGAGCAGTTCTTC. Protein product: CASSVAGSSREQFF.

V usage is TRBV5-4 and J usage is TRBJ2-5, with TRBD1 identical over 7 bases. CDR3 length: 17 residues. The V gene's germline CDR1 is SGHNT and CDR2 YYREEE (reference sequence). V was clipped by 4 bases and J by 5 bases; unmatched bases: 17. The CDR3 loop is CASSGPQGMDGRETQYF. The CDR3 DNA follows: TGTGCCAGCAGCGGGCCACAGGGGATGGACGGCCGGGAGACCCAGTACTTC.

The chain recombines TRBV10-1 with TRBJ1-5, with 11 bases identical to TRBD1. With 10 bases clipped from V and 0 bases from J, the junction kept 17 bases outside the gene matches. This CDR3 region has 19 residues. The V gene's germline CDR1 is WNHNN and CDR2 SYGVQD (reference sequence). The CDR3 DNA is TGCGCCAACAAACCATCCGCGGACAGGGGGCATGATAGCAATCAGCCCCAGCATTTT. It codes for CANKPSADRGHDSNQPQHF.

J is TRBJ1-2 and V is TRBV27; possibly TRBD1 for D (6 bases). Per the germline V gene, CDR1 is MNHEY and CDR2 is SMNVEV (reference sequence). Trimming took 4 bases from V and 8 from J, leaving 14 bases between them. The CDR3 is 13 residues long. The CDR3 nucleotides are TGTGCCAGCAGTTCAAACGGGGGGCGCGGCTACACCTTC. The encoded protein is CASSSNGGRGYTF.

J is TRBJ2-7 and V is TRBV5-1, with 9 bases matching TRBD1. The CDR3 sequence is 15 residues long. The V gene end was trimmed by 7 bases and the J gene end by 0 bases; junction bases not matched to a gene: 8. The germline CDR1 and CDR2 sequences are SGHRS and YFSETQ. The CDR3 loop reads CASRDRDRSSYEQYF. The CDR3 DNA reads as TGCGCCAGCCGGGACAGGGATCGGAGCTCCTACGAGCAGTACTTC.